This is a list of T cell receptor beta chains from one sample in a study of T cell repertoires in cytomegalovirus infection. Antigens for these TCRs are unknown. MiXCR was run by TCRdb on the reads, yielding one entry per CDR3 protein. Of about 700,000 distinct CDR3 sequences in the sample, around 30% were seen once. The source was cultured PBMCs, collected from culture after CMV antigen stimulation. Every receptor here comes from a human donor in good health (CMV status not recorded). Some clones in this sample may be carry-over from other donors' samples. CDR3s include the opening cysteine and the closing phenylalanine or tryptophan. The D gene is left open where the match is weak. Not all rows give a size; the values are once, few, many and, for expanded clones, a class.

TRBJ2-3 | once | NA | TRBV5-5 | TGTGCCAGCAGCTTACTTCCGGGACTGAGGGATACGCAGTATTTT | CASSLLPGLRDTQYF
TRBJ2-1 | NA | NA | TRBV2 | TGTGCCAGCAGCCGGGTCTCGGGGAATGAGCAGTTCTTC | CASSRVSGNEQFF
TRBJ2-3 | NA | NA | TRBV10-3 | TGTGCCATCAAGGGGAGCACAGATACGCAGTATTTT | CAIKGSTDTQYF
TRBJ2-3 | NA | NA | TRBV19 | TGTGCCAGTAGTACGGTCCCGGGGCCAACAGATACGCAGTATTTT | CASSTVPGPTDTQYF
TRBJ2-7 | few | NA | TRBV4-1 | TGCGCCAGCAGCCAAGGACCCCTGCTGGGACTGGGCAGGGGGTACGAGCAGTACTTC | CASSQGPLLGLGRGYEQYF
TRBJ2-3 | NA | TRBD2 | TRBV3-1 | TGTGCCAGCAGCCAAGGAAGCGGGGTCGATACGCAGTATTTT | CASSQGSGVDTQYF
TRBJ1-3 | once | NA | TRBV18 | TGTGCCAGCGGAGCGGGCTTTGGAAACACCATATATTTT | CASGAGFGNTIYF
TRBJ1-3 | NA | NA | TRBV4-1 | TGCGCCAGCAGCGATCCCTCCCAAAGAGGAAACACCATATATTTT | CASSDPSQRGNTIYF
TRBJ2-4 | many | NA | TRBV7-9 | TGTGCCAGCAGCACCGGGTCGGAAAAAAACATTCAGTACTTC | CASSTGSEKNIQYF
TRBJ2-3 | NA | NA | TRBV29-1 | TGCAGCGTTCTGGATCTCTCCTGGGGCACAGATACGCAGTATTTT | CSVLDLSWGTDTQYF
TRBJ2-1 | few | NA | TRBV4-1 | TGCGCCAGCAGCCAAAAGGGGAACTACAATGAGCAGTTCTTC | CASSQKGNYNEQFF
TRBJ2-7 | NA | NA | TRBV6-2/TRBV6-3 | TGTGCCAGCAGTTACTCGGGCTATAGCTACGAGCAGTACTTC | CASSYSGYSYEQYF
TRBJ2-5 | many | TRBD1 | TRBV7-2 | TGTGCCAGCAGCTTAAGGGGGCTAGGAGAGACCCAGTACTTC | CASSLRGLGETQYF
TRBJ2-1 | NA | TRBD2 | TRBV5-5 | TGTGCCAGCAGCCCGGACGCAGCGGGAGATTACAATGAGCAGTTCTTC | CASSPDAAGDYNEQFF
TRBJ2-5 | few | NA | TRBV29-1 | TGCAGCGTTACGGGCGGGGCCTACCAAGAGACCCAGTACTTC | CSVTGGAYQETQYF